This T cell receptor beta chain was captured in a study of blood T cell repertoires in COVID-19. Background on the study: Acute and convalescent COVID-19 samples came from the United States, Italy and Spain. In each case, the material was cDNA or gDNA derived from T cells, B-cell-depleted T cells, or PBMCs.

TCRdb's copy holds only in-frame clones and misses some; the assay was immunoSEQ multiplex PCR. The table lists 150,000 to 200,000 clones, around 85% of them singletons, with 0.95% in the top ten. This CDR3 contains 13 residues. CDR1 is SGHRS, CDR2 YFSETQ, per germline. Trimming shortened V by 4 bases and J by 4 bases, and 11 bases separated the two germline ends. This chain connects TRBV5-1 to TRBJ2-5, with TRBD2 as a possible D gene (6 bases). The specimen was peripheral blood. The receptor comes from a man between 60 and 70 years old with COVID-19, enrolled during active disease. The CDR3 region is CASSGDGGETQYF. The CDR3 DNA is TGCGCCAGCAGCGGAGACGGGGGAGAGACCCAGTACTTC.